The rows below give T cell receptor beta chains drawn from one sample of a study of T cells after yellow fever vaccination. TCRdb redid the calling of the 5' RACE reads with MiXCR, one entry per CDR3 protein. The table lists 610,000 or so distinct CDR3 sequences, around an eighth of them singletons. Sequencing used PBMCs, obtained on the day of the yellow fever booster vaccination. Receptor source: a young man who received the YFV17D yellow fever vaccine. The CDR3 runs from the conserved cysteine through the conserved F or W.

J | V | CDR3
TRBJ2-3 | TRBV5-1 | CASSIQGAGDTQYF
TRBJ2-7 | TRBV29-1 | CSVGTGDSYEQYF
TRBJ2-7 | TRBV18 | CASSPIITEQYF
TRBJ2-7 | TRBV5-1 | CASSSTGAGAGEQYF
TRBJ2-1 | TRBV7-2 | CASSLPSIHEQFF
TRBJ2-3 | TRBV5-1 | CASSLVAGGNTDTQYF
TRBJ2-1 | TRBV29-1 | CSAHRFTSGYNEQFF
TRBJ1-2 | TRBV5-1 | CASSLVADNTMNYGYTF
TRBJ2-2 | TRBV20-1 | CSARGYEAGNTGELFF
TRBJ2-3 | TRBV10-2 | CASSDLGGRDTQYF
TRBJ2-1 | TRBV7-7 | CASSLDGGGNEQFF
TRBJ2-4 | TRBV7-9 | CASSLVAGGNIQYF
TRBJ2-6 | TRBV10-3 | CAISGTQGMGSGANVLTF
TRBJ2-3 | TRBV2 | CASSDFGRLDTQYF
TRBJ1-5 | TRBV7-2 | CASSFGGSQHF
TRBJ2-2 | TRBV20-1 | CSARVLASTGELFF
TRBJ1-1 | TRBV7-2 | CASSLGIPPYTEAFF
TRBJ2-3 | TRBV2 | CAPLGDGDTQYF
TRBJ2-7 | TRBV15 | CATSTRVSYEQYF
TRBJ2-7 | TRBV30 | CAWRISGTGGREQYF
TRBJ2-1 | TRBV5-1 | CASSLVQGSGSLEQFF
TRBJ2-3 | TRBV4-3 | CASSQEPGSGLDTQYF
TRBJ2-7 | TRBV20-1 | CSASSGGNSYEQYF
TRBJ2-3 | TRBV9 | CASSTGLARDTQYF
TRBJ2-1 | TRBV6-2/TRBV6-3 | CASSLTQSSYNEQFF
TRBJ2-5 | TRBV5-1 | CATRLRDPRETQYF
TRBJ2-1 | TRBV6-2/TRBV6-3 | CASSYMAGGANEQFF
TRBJ2-4 | TRBV11-2 | CASSLNPGNLAKNIQYF